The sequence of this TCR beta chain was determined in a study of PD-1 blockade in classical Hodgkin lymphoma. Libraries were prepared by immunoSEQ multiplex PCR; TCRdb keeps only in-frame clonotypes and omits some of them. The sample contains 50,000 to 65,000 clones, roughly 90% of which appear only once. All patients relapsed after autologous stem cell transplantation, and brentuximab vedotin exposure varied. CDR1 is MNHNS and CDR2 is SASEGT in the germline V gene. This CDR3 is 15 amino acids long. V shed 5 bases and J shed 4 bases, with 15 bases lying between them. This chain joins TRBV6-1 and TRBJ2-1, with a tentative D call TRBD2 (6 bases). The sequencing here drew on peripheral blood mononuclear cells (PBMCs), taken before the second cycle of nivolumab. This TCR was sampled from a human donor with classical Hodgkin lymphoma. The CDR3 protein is CASSHGGMGYNEQFF. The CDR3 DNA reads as TGTGCCAGCAGTCACGGCGGGATGGGGTACAATGAGCAGTTCTTC.